Sequencing of this TCR beta chain was carried out in a study of T cell responses to AZD1222 COVID-19 vaccine. General study results and limits: Baseline antibody screening turned up just a handful of seropositive AZD1222 recipients. CD4 TCRs covered the whole spike, strongest at regions 160-218 and 743-854.

Produced via immunoSEQ multiplex PCR; TCRdb's table is partial and in-frame only. The repertoire holds about 110,000 clones, around 88% seen once, with approximately 6.9% in the top ten. Germline CDR1 SGHTA, CDR2 FQGNSA. The J segment lost 6 bases and the V segment lost 3 bases, leaving 9 bases of the junction unmatched. This CDR3 region has 15 residues. Concerning this clone itself: Its antigen is currently unknown.

The receptor's source is an adult who received the AZD1222 COVID-19 vaccine. The genes are TRBV7-2 and TRBJ1-2; TRBD1 agrees at 8 bases. This specimen was peripheral blood, taken 28 days after the second AZD1222 dose. The CDR3 coding sequence is TGTGCCAGCAGCTTCCCAGGACAGGGCGGGAATGGCTACACCTTC. It codes for CASSFPGQGGNGYTF.